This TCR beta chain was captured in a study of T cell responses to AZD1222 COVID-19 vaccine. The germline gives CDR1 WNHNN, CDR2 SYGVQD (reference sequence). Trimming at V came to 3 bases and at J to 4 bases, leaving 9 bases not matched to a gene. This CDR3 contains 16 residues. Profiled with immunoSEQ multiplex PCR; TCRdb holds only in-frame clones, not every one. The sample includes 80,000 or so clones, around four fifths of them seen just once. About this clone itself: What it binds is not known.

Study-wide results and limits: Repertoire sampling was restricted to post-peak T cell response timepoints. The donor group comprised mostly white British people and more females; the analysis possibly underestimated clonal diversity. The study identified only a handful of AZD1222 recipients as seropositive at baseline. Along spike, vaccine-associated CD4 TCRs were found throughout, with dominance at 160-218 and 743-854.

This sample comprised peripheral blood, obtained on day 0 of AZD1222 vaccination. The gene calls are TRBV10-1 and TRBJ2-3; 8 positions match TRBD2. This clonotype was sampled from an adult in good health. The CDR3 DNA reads TGCGCCAGCAGTGACCCGGGAGGGCCTCTCCCAGATACGCAGTATTTT. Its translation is CASSDPGGPLPDTQYF.